This T cell receptor (beta chain) was captured by sequencing in a study of cytomegalovirus exposure and HLA in healthy donors. Broader study findings: Among TCR beta chains, those listed as cytomegalovirus-associated numbered under 200.

This CDR3 region has 13 residues. V lost 5 bases and J lost 2; bases outside the gene matches: 4. CDR1 SQVTM and CDR2 ANQGSEA come from the germline V gene. PCR primers comprised 60 Vbeta and 13 Jbeta primers. Method: immunoSEQ multiplex PCR; TCRdb's copy keeps in-frame clones and lacks some. The sample shows 90,000 to 120,000 clones, 81% of them seen only once. As regards this clone: No antigen is known for it.

Each donor was healthy, and each was a bone marrow donor. This chain links TRBV29-1 with TRBJ1-2; TRBD1 aligns across 8 bases. The source is a man aged 25-40 years in good health and CMV-seronegative. Specimen: PBMCs. The CDR3 reads CSVRTGSNYGYTF. DNA for the CDR3: TGCAGCGTTCGGACAGGGTCGAACTATGGCTACACCTTC.